This T cell receptor beta chain comes out of a study of cytomegalovirus exposure and HLA in healthy donors. On this clone itself: Within the sample, other DNA sequences also encode this same CDR3.

Researchers ran the PCR with 60 Vbeta and 13 Jbeta primers. Libraries were prepared by immunoSEQ multiplex PCR; TCRdb keeps only in-frame clonotypes and omits some of them. The sample has 160,000 or so clones, 87% seen once. Trimming removed 6 bases at V and 2 bases at J, with 10 bases between. The germline gives CDR1 KGHSH, CDR2 LQKENI. CDR3 length equals 13 residues. The receptor was isolated from a woman aged 30 to 39 in good health and CMV-seronegative. V is TRBV18 and J is TRBJ1-2; D possibly corresponds to TRBD1 (6 bases). The sequenced sample was PBMCs. The CDR3 nucleotides are TGTGCCAGCTCCCCCGACAGGAACTATGGCTACACCTTC. As protein: CASSPDRNYGYTF.